These T cell receptor beta chains were read from a single sample in a study of shared clonotypes between healthy human individuals. Libraries were prepared by immunoSEQ multiplex PCR; TCRdb keeps only in-frame clonotypes and omits some of them. The sample lists millions of clones, approximately 94% seen once, with more than 0.95% in the top ten. The sequenced sample consisted of naive CD8+ T cells sorted from blood. The receptors were gathered from a man younger than 30 in good health. Both conserved end residues are part of each CDR3. D genes are given only for firm matches. Clone size is given for some rows only: seen once, a few or many times, or a class if the clone is expanded.

V: TRBV28; D: -; J: TRBJ2-5; size: -; CDR3: CASSLTGLQETQYF; DNA: TGTGCCAGCAGCCTTACAGGTCTCCAAGAGACCCAGTACTTC
V: TRBV9; D: TRBD2; J: TRBJ2-7; size: -; CDR3: CASSVGGGPYEQYF; DNA: TGTGCCAGCAGCGTAGGGGGGGGTCCCTACGAGCAGTACTTC
V: TRBV30; D: -; J: TRBJ1-4; size: -; CDR3: CAWSVTEKLFF; DNA: TGTGCCTGGAGTGTAACCGAAAAACTGTTTTTT
V: TRBV6-5; D: -; J: TRBJ1-2; size: -; CDR3: CASRVQVNVDGYTF; DNA: TGTGCCAGCAGGGTACAGGTTAACGTCGATGGCTACACCTTC
V: TRBV6-1; D: -; J: TRBJ2-7; size: once; CDR3: CASAPREIYEQYF; DNA: TGTGCCAGCGCCCCCCGGGAAATCTACGAGCAGTACTTC
V: TRBV9; D: -; J: TRBJ2-1; size: -; CDR3: CASGSFNEQFF; DNA: TGTGCCAGCGGGAGTTTCAATGAGCAGTTCTTC
V: TRBV28; D: TRBD1; J: TRBJ2-5; size: -; CDR3: CATVDLDRPEETQYF; DNA: TGTGCCACCGTAGACCTGGACAGGCCTGAAGAGACCCAGTACTTC
V: TRBV6-5; D: -; J: TRBJ2-3; size: once; CDR3: CASSRQVSDTQYF; DNA: TGTGCCAGCAGTAGACAAGTCTCAGATACGCAGTATTTT
V: TRBV4-1; D: -; J: TRBJ2-7; size: -; CDR3: CASSQDKGTGYEQYF; DNA: TGCGCCAGCAGCCAAGATAAGGGAACGGGCTACGAGCAGTACTTC
V: TRBV10-3; D: -; J: TRBJ1-6; size: few; CDR3: CAISETGRSPLHF; DNA: TGTGCCATCAGTGAGACAGGGCGATCACCCCTCCACTTT
V: TRBV4-1; D: TRBD2; J: TRBJ2-3; size: -; CDR3: CASSQVAAGLAHTQYF; DNA: TGCGCCAGCAGCCAAGTGGCGGCGGGACTAGCGCATACGCAGTATTTT